The clone carrying this T cell receptor beta chain was seen many times. This specimen comes from a study of T cell repertoires in cytomegalovirus infection. TCRdb re-called the reads with MiXCR, one entry per CDR3 protein. The table shows some 440,000 distinct CDR3 sequences, with roughly a third occurring only once. The CDR3 has 16 residues. The germline V gene has CDR1 SGHTA and CDR2 FQGNSA. Trimming at V came to 4 bases and at J to 9 bases, leaving 12 bases not matched to a gene. The chain links TRBV7-2 to TRBJ2-5; TRBD2 aligns across 12 bases. The TCR comes from a human donor in good health (CMV status not recorded). Some clones in this sample may be carry-over from other donors' samples. Sequencing was performed on PBMCs. The CDR3 reads CASSSPTSGGSGAQYF. The CDR3 DNA follows: TGTGCCAGCAGCTCACCGACTAGCGGGGGCTCCGGGGCCCAGTACTTC.